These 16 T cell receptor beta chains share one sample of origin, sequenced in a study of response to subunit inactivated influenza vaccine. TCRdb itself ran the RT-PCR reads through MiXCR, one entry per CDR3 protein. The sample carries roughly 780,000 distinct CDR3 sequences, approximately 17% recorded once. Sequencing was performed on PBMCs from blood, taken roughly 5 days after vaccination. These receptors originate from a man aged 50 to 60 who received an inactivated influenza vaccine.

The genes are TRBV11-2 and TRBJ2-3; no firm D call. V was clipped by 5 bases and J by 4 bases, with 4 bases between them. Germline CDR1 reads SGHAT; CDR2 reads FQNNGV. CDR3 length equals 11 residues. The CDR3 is CASSTSDTQYF. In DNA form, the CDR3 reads TGTGCCAGCAGCACGTCAGATACGCAGTATTTT.

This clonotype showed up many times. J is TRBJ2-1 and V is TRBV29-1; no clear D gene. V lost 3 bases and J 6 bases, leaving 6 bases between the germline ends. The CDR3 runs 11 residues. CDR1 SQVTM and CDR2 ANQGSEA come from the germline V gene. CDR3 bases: TGCAGCGTTGAGAAATTCAATGAGCAGTTCTTC. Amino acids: CSVEKFNEQFF.

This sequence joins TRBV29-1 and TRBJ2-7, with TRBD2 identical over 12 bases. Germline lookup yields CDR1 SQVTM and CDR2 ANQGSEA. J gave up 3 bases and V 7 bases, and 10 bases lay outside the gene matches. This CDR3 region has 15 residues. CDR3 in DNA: TGCAGCGGGGGGGGGCTAGCGGGAGGGGTCTACGAGCAGTACTTC. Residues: CSGGGLAGGVYEQYF.

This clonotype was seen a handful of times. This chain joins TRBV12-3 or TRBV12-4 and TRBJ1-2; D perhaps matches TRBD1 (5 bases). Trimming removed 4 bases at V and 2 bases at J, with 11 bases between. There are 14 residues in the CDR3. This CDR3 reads CASSSTEVNYGYTF. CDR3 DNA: TGTGCCAGCAGTTCGACAGAGGTGAACTATGGCTACACCTTC.

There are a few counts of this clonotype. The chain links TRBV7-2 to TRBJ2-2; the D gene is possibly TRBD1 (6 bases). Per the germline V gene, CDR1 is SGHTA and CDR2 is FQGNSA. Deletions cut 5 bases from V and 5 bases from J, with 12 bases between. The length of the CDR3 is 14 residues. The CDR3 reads CASSLGQWTGELFF. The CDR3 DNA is TGTGCCAGCAGCCTAGGACAGTGGACCGGGGAGCTGTTTTTT.

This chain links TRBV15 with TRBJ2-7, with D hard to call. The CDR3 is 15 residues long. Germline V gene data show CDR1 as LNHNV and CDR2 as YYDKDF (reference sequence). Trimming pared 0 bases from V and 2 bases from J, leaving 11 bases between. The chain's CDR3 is CATSRDAARPYEQYF. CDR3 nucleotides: TGTGCCACCAGCAGAGATGCAGCCCGCCCCTACGAGCAGTACTTC. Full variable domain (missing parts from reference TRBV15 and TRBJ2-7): DAMVIQNPRYQVTQFGKPVTLSCSQTLNHNVMYWYQQKSSQAPKLLFHYYDKDFNNEADTPDNFQSRRPNTSFCFLDIRSPGLGDTAMYLCATSRDAARPYEQYFGPGTRLTVT.

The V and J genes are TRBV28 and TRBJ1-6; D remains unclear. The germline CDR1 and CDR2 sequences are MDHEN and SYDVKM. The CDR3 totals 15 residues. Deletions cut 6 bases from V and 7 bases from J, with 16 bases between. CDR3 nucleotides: TGTGCCAGCAGGCTTAAAGGAGAGTGGAATTCACCCCTCCACTTT. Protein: CASRLKGEWNSPLHF.

CDR3 protein: CSARDLGSTEAFF. CDR3 coding DNA: TGCAGTGCTAGAGATCTAGGGAGCACTGAAGCTTTCTTT. The V and J genes are TRBV20-1 and TRBJ1-1, with D uncertain. CDR1 is DFQATT, CDR2 SNEGSKA, per germline (reference sequence). V was pared by 0 bases and J by 4 bases, with 9 bases between. The CDR3 is made up of 13 amino acids.

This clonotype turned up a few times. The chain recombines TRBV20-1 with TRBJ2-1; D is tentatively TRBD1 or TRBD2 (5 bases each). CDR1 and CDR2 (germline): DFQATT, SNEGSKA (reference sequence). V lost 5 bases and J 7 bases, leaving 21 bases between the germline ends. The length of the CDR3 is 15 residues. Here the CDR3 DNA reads TGCAGTGCTGCCCGCCTCCGGGGCAAAGGGAATGAGCAGTTCTTC. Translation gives CSAARLRGKGNEQFF.

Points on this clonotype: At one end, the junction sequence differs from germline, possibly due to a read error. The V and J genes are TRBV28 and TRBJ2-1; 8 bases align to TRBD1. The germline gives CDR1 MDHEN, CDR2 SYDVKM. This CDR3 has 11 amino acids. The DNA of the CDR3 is TGTGCCAGCAGTCTCCAGGGGGCTGGGGTCTTC. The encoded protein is CASSLQGAGVF. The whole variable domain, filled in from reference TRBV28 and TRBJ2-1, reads DVKVTQSSRYLVKRTGEKVFLECVQDMDHENMFWYRQDPGLGLRLIYFSYDVKMKEKGDIPEGYSVSREKKERFSLILESASTNQTSMYLCASSLQGAGVFGPGTRLTVL.

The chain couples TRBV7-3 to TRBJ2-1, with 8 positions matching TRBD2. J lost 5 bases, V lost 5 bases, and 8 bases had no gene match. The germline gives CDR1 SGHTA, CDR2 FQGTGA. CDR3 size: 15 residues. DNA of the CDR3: TGTGCCAGCAGCCACGACGTAGCGGGAAACAATGAGCAGTTCTTC. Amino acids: CASSHDVAGNNEQFF. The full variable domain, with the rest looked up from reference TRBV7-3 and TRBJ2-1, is GAGVSQTPSNKVTEKGKYVELRCDPISGHTALYWYRQSLGQGPEFLIYFQGTGAADDSGLPNDRFFAVRPEGSVSTLKIQRTERGDSAVYLCASSHDVAGNNEQFFGPGTRLTVL.

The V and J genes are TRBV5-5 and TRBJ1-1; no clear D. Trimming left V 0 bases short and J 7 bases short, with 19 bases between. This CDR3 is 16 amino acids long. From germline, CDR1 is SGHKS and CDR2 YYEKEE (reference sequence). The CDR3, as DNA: TGTGCCAGCAGCTTGGCGTGGCCCAAAAATTTCCTTGAAGCTTTCTTT. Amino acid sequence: CASSLAWPKNFLEAFF.

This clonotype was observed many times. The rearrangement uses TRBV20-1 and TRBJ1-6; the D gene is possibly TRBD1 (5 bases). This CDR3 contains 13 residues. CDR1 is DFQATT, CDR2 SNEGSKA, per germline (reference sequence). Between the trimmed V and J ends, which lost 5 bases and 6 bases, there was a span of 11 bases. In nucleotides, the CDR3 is TGCAGTGCTTCCACGGGGGGTAATTCACCCCTCCACTTT. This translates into CSASTGGNSPLHF.

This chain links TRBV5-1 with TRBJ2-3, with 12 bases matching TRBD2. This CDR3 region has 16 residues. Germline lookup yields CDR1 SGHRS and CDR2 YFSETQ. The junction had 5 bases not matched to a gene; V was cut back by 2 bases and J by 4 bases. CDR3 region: CASSLPGLAGSDTQYF. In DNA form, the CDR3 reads TGCGCCAGCAGCTTACCGGGACTAGCGGGTTCAGATACGCAGTATTTT.

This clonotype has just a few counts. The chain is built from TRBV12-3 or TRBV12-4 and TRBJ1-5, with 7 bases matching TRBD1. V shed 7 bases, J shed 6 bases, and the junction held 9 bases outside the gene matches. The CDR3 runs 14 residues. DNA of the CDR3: TGTGCCAGCAACCCAGGGACAGCCGCTCAGCCCCAGCATTTT. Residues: CASNPGTAAQPQHF.

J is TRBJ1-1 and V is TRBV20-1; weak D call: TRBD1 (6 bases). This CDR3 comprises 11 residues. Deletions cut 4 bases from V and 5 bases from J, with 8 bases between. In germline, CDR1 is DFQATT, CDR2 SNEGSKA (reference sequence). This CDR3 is CSANRDTEAFF. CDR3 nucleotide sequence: TGCAGTGCTAACAGGGATACTGAAGCTTTCTTT.